This record concerns one TCR beta chain sequence. Every one of the donors was a Caucasian adult that lived in Nashville, Tennessee. Data came from immunoSEQ multiplex PCR; TCRdb stores just in-frame clones and leaves some out. This table holds roughly 500,000 clones, 90% to 96% found once. The data are from a study of shared clonotypes between healthy human individuals. V lost 0 bases and J 0 bases, leaving 12 bases between the germline ends. Germline-derived CDR1 and CDR2 are SQVTM and ANQGSEA. CDR3 length: 16 residues. This TCR derives from a woman aged 25 to 39 in good health. Sequenced material: naive CD4+ T cells sorted from blood. Subset of the sample: CD45RA+ positively selected. This chain joins TRBV29-1 and TRBJ1-3; D gene uncertain. The CDR3 sequence: CSVEDHLGLSGNTIYF. CDR3 DNA: TGCAGCGTTGAAGATCACCTAGGACTCTCTGGAAACACCATATATTTT. Combining the CDR3 with reference TRBV29-1 and TRBJ1-3 gives the whole variable domain SAVISQKPSRDICQRGTSLTIQCQVDSQVTMMFWYRQQPGQSLTLIATANQGSEATYESGFVIDKFPISRPNLTFSTLTVSNMSPEDSSIYLCSVEDHLGLSGNTIYFGEGSWLTVV.